A single sample gave rise to the 5 T cell receptor beta chains below, sequenced in a study of OX40 agonist ivuxolimab in advanced cancers. The protocol was immunoSEQ multiplex PCR, while the TCRdb copy is restricted to in-frame clones and leaves out a portion. The sample has approximately 66,000 clones, roughly 85% seen once; the top ten hold 0.83%. Sample: CD4+ or CD8+ T cells sorted from blood, taken in a trial of the OX40 agonist ivuxolimab. These TCRs come from an adult with an advanced solid tumor such as melanoma, head and neck, liver or kidney cancer.

This chain joins TRBV7-9 and TRBJ1-1, with 7 bases lining up with TRBD1. Germline CDR1 SEHNR, CDR2 FQNEAQ (reference sequence). This CDR3 spans 14 amino acids. The V and J ends lost 5 bases and 3 bases, in that order; junction bases with no gene match: 6. CDR3 amino acids: CASSPQGVYTEAFF. The CDR3 region has the DNA TGTGCCAGCAGCCCGCAGGGGGTGTACACTGAAGCTTTCTTT.

V and J are TRBV6-5 and TRBJ1-2, with D uncertain. Germline loops: CDR1 MNHEY, CDR2 SVGAGI. V dropped 6 bases and J dropped 2 bases, with 13 bases sitting between them. CDR3 length equals 14 residues. The CDR3 coding sequence is TGTGCCAGCAGCTACAGCCTAGTAAACTATGGCTACACCTTC. This translates into CASSYSLVNYGYTF.

V usage is TRBV5-1 and J usage is TRBJ1-4; the D gene is possibly TRBD1 (6 bases). With 3 bases removed from V and 5 bases from J, the gap between germline ends came to 8 bases. The CDR3 extends over 13 amino acids. Germline CDR1 and CDR2: SGHRS and YFSETQ. The CDR3 DNA reads TGCGCCAGCAGCTCACAGGGAAATGAAAAACTGTTTTTT. Translating gives CASSSQGNEKLFF.

The chain carries TRBV5-1 and TRBJ2-6; possible D gene TRBD1, 5 bases. This CDR3 spans 14 amino acids. V lost 7 bases and J 0 bases, leaving 8 bases between the germline ends. Per germline, CDR1 SGHRS and CDR2 YFSETQ. CDR3 bases: TGCGCCAGCGCAGGGCGCTCTGGGGCCAACGTCCTGACTTTC. Translation gives CASAGRSGANVLTF.

The V call is TRBV6-5, the J call TRBJ1-5; D uncertain. V was clipped by 2 bases and J by 5 bases, with 7 bases between them. The CDR3 contains 13 residues. The germline CDR1 and CDR2 sequences are MNHEY and SVGAGI. The CDR3: CASSYGFYQPQHF. Written as DNA, the CDR3 is TGTGCCAGCAGTTACGGTTTCTATCAGCCCCAGCATTTT.